The 18 T cell receptor beta chains presented below share a single source sample, sequenced in a study of cytomegalovirus exposure and HLA in healthy donors. The PCR used 60 Vbeta and 13 Jbeta primers. Assay used: immunoSEQ multiplex PCR; TCRdb lists only in-frame clones, some missing. Of roughly 180,000 clones in the sample, approximately 84% were seen once. Material: PBMCs. The source is a man between 18 and 29 years old in good health and CMV-seronegative.

In the case of this clone: At one end the junction does not follow the germline gene, possibly because of a read error. The V gene is TRBV9, the J gene TRBJ1-1; D is unclear. Germline V gene lookup returns CDR1 SGDLS and CDR2 YYNGEE. CDR3 length: 16 amino acids. CDR3 sequence (DNA): TGTGCCAGCAGCGTAGAATCGGAGAGATCCTCTCTCGAGGCTTCCTTT. Its protein product is CASSVESERSSLEASF. Together with reference TRBV9 and TRBJ1-1, the CDR3 gives the full variable domain: DSGVTQTPKHLITATGQRVTLRCSPRSGDLSVYWYQQSLDQGLQFLIQYYNGEERAKGNILERFSAQQFPDLHSELNLSSLELGDSALYFCASSVESERSSLEASFGQGTRLTVV.

The V gene is TRBV18, the J gene TRBJ1-2, with D possibly being TRBD1 (6 bases). The V gene's germline CDR1 is KGHSH and CDR2 LQKENI. Trimming left V 1 base short and J 4 bases short, with 13 bases between. The CDR3 is made up of 15 amino acids. Here the CDR3 DNA reads TGTGCCAGCTCACCACGGGGGCGCCGAGCCTATGGCTACACCTTC. Translating gives CASSPRGRRAYGYTF.

The chain combines TRBV9 with TRBJ1-5, with D possibly being TRBD1 (6 bases). The CDR3 runs 15 residues. Between the trimmed V and J ends, which lost 7 bases and 7 bases, there was a span of 21 bases. Germline loops: CDR1 SGDLS, CDR2 YYNGEE. This CDR3 reads CASPACGGFGQPQHF. CDR3 nucleotides: TGTGCCAGCCCCGCCTGTGGGGGCTTCGGACAGCCCCAGCATTTT. Based on the CDR3 plus reference TRBV9 and TRBJ1-5, the full variable domain is DSGVTQTPKHLITATGQRVTLRCSPRSGDLSVYWYQQSLDQGLQFLIQYYNGEERAKGNILERFSAQQFPDLHSELNLSSLELGDSALYFCASPACGGFGQPQHFGDGTRLSIL.

The V and J genes are TRBV19 and TRBJ1-5, with D perhaps matching TRBD1 (5 bases). Per germline, CDR1 LNHDA and CDR2 SQIVND (reference sequence). Trimming cost V 7 bases and J 7 bases, with 11 bases left between them. The CDR3 covers 12 residues. CDR3 nucleotide sequence: TGTGCCAGTAACTCAGGGATACAGCCCCAGCATTTT. Its translation: CASNSGIQPQHF.

V and J are TRBV5-4 and TRBJ2-5; 9 bases agree with TRBD2. The J call may be faulty, since TRBJ2-7 better matches the DNA end. Germline values: CDR1 SGHNT, CDR2 YYREEE (reference sequence). The CDR3 covers 13 residues. The CDR3 loop reads CASSPSGMDEQYF. CDR3 sequence (DNA): TGTGCCAGTTCACCTAGCGGGATGGACGAGCAGTACTTC.

The chain joins TRBV5-1 to TRBJ2-1; D perhaps matches TRBD1 (6 bases). Germline-derived CDR1 and CDR2 are SGHRS and YFSETQ. V was cut by 4 bases and J by 5 bases, with 25 bases left in between. The CDR3 runs to 18 residues. CDR3 bases: TGCGCCAGCAGCCGGACCCAAATAACAGGGTGGCGTGACAATGAGCAGTTCTTC. Its translation: CASSRTQITGWRDNEQFF. The whole variable domain, filled in from reference TRBV5-1 and TRBJ2-1, reads KAGVTQTPRYLIKTRGQQVTLSCSPISGHRSVSWYQQTPGQGLQFLFEYFSETQRNKGNFPGRFSGRQFSNSRSEMNVSTLELGDSALYLCASSRTQITGWRDNEQFFGPGTRLTVL.

The CDR3 DNA is TGCGCCAGCAGCCAAGACAGGGCAAGCAATCAGCCCCAGCATTTT. The encoded protein is CASSQDRASNQPQHF. V is TRBV4-3 and J is TRBJ1-5; tentative D call: TRBD1 (5 bases). Trimming shortened V by 0 bases and J by 1 base, and 7 bases separated the two germline ends. CDR1 is LGHNA, CDR2 YSLEER, per germline. The CDR3 sequence is 15 residues long.

The chain combines TRBV4-2 with TRBJ2-3, with D hard to call. V was shortened by 4 bases and J by 0 bases, with 8 bases between the two germline ends. The CDR3 contains 14 residues. Germline V CDR1 and CDR2: LGHNA, YNFKEQ. CDR3 sequence reads: CASSPPGSTDTQYF. The CDR3 DNA reads TGTGCCAGCAGCCCCCCCGGGAGCACAGATACGCAGTATTTT.

V usage is TRBV7-8 and J usage is TRBJ2-7; 8 positions agree with TRBD2. The CDR3 contains 15 residues. Unmatched junction bases numbered 4, after V lost 1 base and J lost 2 bases. Per germline, CDR1 SGHVS and CDR2 FQNEAQ. The CDR3 DNA reads as TGTGCCAGCAGCTTAGGGATAGCGGGGCCCTACGAGCAGTACTTC. This sequence encodes CASSLGIAGPYEQYF.

The chain joins TRBV29-1 to TRBJ1-1; D possibly corresponds to TRBD1 (5 bases). Germline CDR1 SQVTM, CDR2 ANQGSEA. CDR3 length: 11 amino acids. V was shortened by 4 bases and J by 9 bases, with 12 bases between the two germline ends. The CDR3 loop reads CSVVQGMKAFF. The DNA of the CDR3 is TGCAGCGTTGTTCAGGGAATGAAAGCTTTCTTT.

The V gene is TRBV23-1, the J gene TRBJ2-2; 7 positions agree with TRBD1. TRBV23-1 is designated an ORF whose function remains uncertain. The V and J ends lost 4 bases and 1 base, in that order; junction bases with no gene match: 3. The CDR3 spans 15 residues. The CDR3 DNA sequence: TGCGCCAGCAGTCGGGACAGAATGAACACCGGGGAGCTGTTTTTT. Its protein product is CASSRDRMNTGELFF.

This clone was observed a few times. The chain is built from TRBV5-6 and TRBJ1-1; 8 bases align to TRBD1. The CDR3 runs to 13 residues. V was pared by 3 bases and J by 7 bases, with 5 bases of the junction left unmatched. Germline V gene lookup returns CDR1 SGHDT and CDR2 YYEEEE. The DNA of the CDR3 is TGTGCCAGCAGCTGGGGGGGGACAGGTGAAGCTTTCTTT. The encoded protein is CASSWGGTGEAFF.

The rearrangement uses TRBV28 and TRBJ1-5; D is perhaps TRBD1 (5 bases). Germline values: CDR1 MDHEN, CDR2 SYDVKM. Trimming shortened V by 2 bases and J by 4 bases, and 9 bases separated the two germline ends. This CDR3 is 14 amino acids long. The CDR3 loop reads CASSLRAGNQPQHF. CDR3 in DNA: TGTGCCAGCAGTTTACGAGCAGGGAATCAGCCCCAGCATTTT. The full variable domain, rest sourced from reference TRBV28 and TRBJ1-5, is DVKVTQSSRYLVKRTGEKVFLECVQDMDHENMFWYRQDPGLGLRLIYFSYDVKMKEKGDIPEGYSVSREKKERFSLILESASTNQTSMYLCASSLRAGNQPQHFGDGTRLSIL.

This clone has just one count. The chain employs TRBV18 and TRBJ2-3; D unresolved. This CDR3 is built from 12 residues. Germline values: CDR1 KGHSH, CDR2 LQKENI. Trimming removed 2 bases at V and 4 bases at J, with 4 bases between. Here the CDR3 DNA reads TGTGCCAGCTCACCAGGCTCAGATACGCAGTATTTT. Its translation is CASSPGSDTQYF.

V usage is TRBV19 and J usage is TRBJ2-7; D is perhaps TRBD1 (5 bases). The V end lost 4 bases, the J end lost 2 bases, and 12 bases lay between the germline ends. CDR3 length equals 14 residues. Germline CDR1 is LNHDA and CDR2 is SQIVND (reference sequence). CDR3 loop: CASSTVQGTYEQYF. The CDR3 nucleotides are TGTGCCAGTAGTACCGTCCAGGGTACCTACGAGCAGTACTTC.

This chain connects TRBV6-1 to TRBJ1-2; 8 nucleotides align to TRBD1. V shed 1 base and J 4 bases; nucleotides not matched to a gene: 11. CDR1 is MNHNS and CDR2 is SASEGT in the germline V gene. The CDR3 is made up of 17 amino acids. The CDR3 is CASSEEYRTGTRYGYTF. CDR3 sequence (DNA): TGTGCCAGCAGTGAAGAGTACAGGACAGGGACTCGCTATGGCTACACCTTC.

The chain employs TRBV6-1 and TRBJ1-2, with 8 positions matching TRBD1. Looked up from germline, CDR1 is MNHNS and CDR2 is SASEGT. The CDR3 covers 18 residues. The junction had 15 bases not matched to a gene; V was cut back by 3 bases and J by 3 bases. The CDR3 region is CASSEGTGSPLRYYGYTF. In DNA, the CDR3 is TGTGCCAGCAGTGAGGGGACAGGCTCCCCTCTGAGGTACTATGGCTACACCTTC.

This clone was found once. This chain uses TRBV5-1 with TRBJ2-3, with TRBD2 identical over 9 bases. CDR3 length: 16 residues. V shed 0 bases, J shed 3 bases, and the junction held 5 bases outside the gene matches. In germline, CDR1 is SGHRS, CDR2 YFSETQ. The CDR3 nucleotides are TGCGCCAGCAGCTTGGACGCGGGAGGGCGAACAGATACGCAGTATTTT. This translates into CASSLDAGGRTDTQYF. The full variable domain, with the rest looked up from reference TRBV5-1 and TRBJ2-3, is KAGVTQTPRYLIKTRGQQVTLSCSPISGHRSVSWYQQTPGQGLQFLFEYFSETQRNKGNFPGRFSGRQFSNSRSEMNVSTLELGDSALYLCASSLDAGGRTDTQYFGPGTRLTVL.